These 26 T cell receptor beta chains share one sample of origin, sequenced in a study of cytomegalovirus exposure and HLA in healthy donors. Primers included in the PCR were 60 Vbeta and 13 Jbeta primers. Data came from immunoSEQ multiplex PCR; TCRdb stores just in-frame clones and leaves some out. The sample yields roughly 160,000 clones, 80% seen once. Sequenced: PBMCs. The receptors stem from a male donor in good health and CMV-seronegative.

With regard to this clone: Other DNA sequences from this sample encode an identical CDR3 as well. The chain has TRBV6-5 and TRBJ1-3, with D hard to call. Trimming pared 0 bases from V and 0 bases from J, leaving 3 bases between. This CDR3 is 14 amino acids long. Germline CDR1 MNHEY, CDR2 SVGAGI. CDR3: CASSYSSSGNTIYF. The CDR3, as DNA: TGTGCCAGCAGTTACTCGAGCTCTGGAAACACCATATATTTT.

V and J are TRBV6-1 and TRBJ2-1; tentative D call: TRBD2 (7 bases). V lost 4 bases and J lost 9, with 13 bases in between. The CDR3 is 13 residues long. Germline assignment: CDR1 MNHNS and CDR2 SASEGT. The CDR3 coding sequence is TGTGCCAGCAGTGCGGGGGGCCCCGGTGAGCAGTTCTTC. This codes for CASSAGGPGEQFF.

The V gene is TRBV4-1, the J gene TRBJ2-3, with 7 nucleotides matching TRBD1. Trimming cost V 3 bases and J 0 bases; bases outside gene matches: 6. The CDR3 is 16 residues long. The germline V gene has CDR1 MGHRA and CDR2 YSYEKL. The CDR3 sequence: CASSQDRRPSTDTQYF. The CDR3 bases are TGCGCCAGCAGCCAGGACAGGAGACCAAGCACAGATACGCAGTATTTT.

The J gene is TRBJ2-7, the V gene TRBV5-1, with D maybe TRBD2 (7 bases). The CDR3 extends over 13 amino acids. Germline CDR1 and CDR2: SGHRS and YFSETQ. Trimming removed 6 bases at V and 7 bases at J, with 17 bases between. The CDR3 loop reads CASKYGGPGEQYF. The CDR3 bases are TGCGCCAGCAAGTACGGGGGGCCGGGGGAGCAGTACTTC.

The CDR3 loop reads CASSYAGERGQETQYF. CDR3 sequence (DNA): TGTGCCAGCAGTTACGCGGGTGAAAGGGGGCAAGAGACCCAGTACTTC. The chain is built from TRBV6-5 and TRBJ2-5; TRBD1 is a possible D gene (6 bases). V was cut by 2 bases and J by 2 bases, with 15 bases left in between. Looked up from germline, CDR1 is MNHEY and CDR2 is SVGAGI. The CDR3 contains 16 residues.

DNA for the CDR3: TGTGCCAGCAGCTTGTGGGGGCGTGATCAGCCCCAGCATTTT. Translated: CASSLWGRDQPQHF. The V call is TRBV5-8, the J call TRBJ1-5; D might be TRBD1 (6 bases). V gave up 1 base and J gave up 5 bases, with 10 bases separating them. From germline, CDR1 is SGHTS and CDR2 YDEGEE. This CDR3 is 14 amino acids long.

The V call is TRBV14, the J call TRBJ1-4; the match to TRBD1 covers 7 bases. Germline CDR1 reads SGHDN; CDR2 reads FVKESK. Trimming removed 2 bases from V and 7 bases from J; junction bases left unmatched: 7. CDR3 length: 15 amino acids. The CDR3 nucleotides read TGTGCCAGCAGCCAAAGGGGGCGAATCGGTGAAAAACTGTTTTTT. Its protein product is CASSQRGRIGEKLFF. Supplemented by reference TRBV14 and TRBJ1-4, the full variable domain reads EAGVTQFPSHSVIEKGQTVTLRCDPISGHDNLYWYRRVMGKEIKFLLHFVKESKQDESGMPNNRFLAERTGGTYSTLKVQPAELEDSGVYFCASSQRGRIGEKLFFGSGTQLSVL.

V is TRBV29-1 and J is TRBJ1-1; D is ambiguous. Per germline, CDR1 SQVTM and CDR2 ANQGSEA. The V gene lost 6 bases and the J gene lost 5 bases, with 16 bases spanning the gap. The CDR3 totals 13 residues. CDR3: CSVSGILRTEAFF. The CDR3 coding sequence is TGCAGCGTCTCCGGGATCCTGAGGACTGAAGCTTTCTTT.

The rearrangement links TRBV19 to TRBJ2-7, with TRBD1 matching 10 bases. In germline, CDR1 is LNHDA, CDR2 SQIVND (reference sequence). The CDR3 spans 15 residues. V was pared by 10 bases and J by 3 bases, with 12 bases of the junction left unmatched. Here the CDR3 reads CATETRDRGIYEQYF. The CDR3 DNA follows: TGTGCCACCGAAACCCGGGACAGGGGTATCTACGAGCAGTACTTC.

This clone has a handful of counts. This sequence joins TRBV5-1 and TRBJ1-1; D gene unclear. The CDR3 has 16 amino acids. Germline V gene sequence: CDR1 SGHRS, CDR2 YFSETQ. Trimming removed 1 base from V and 4 bases from J, with 17 bases in between. CDR3 region: CASSLNMEGWGTEAFF. The CDR3 region has the DNA TGCGCCAGCAGCTTGAACATGGAGGGTTGGGGCACTGAAGCTTTCTTT.

The chain couples TRBV19 to TRBJ2-5; D is possibly TRBD1 (5 bases). Trimming shortened V by 1 base and J by 5 bases, and 11 bases separated the two germline ends. Germline CDR1 and CDR2: LNHDA and SQIVND (reference sequence). CDR3 length equals 14 residues. CDR3 nucleotide sequence: TGTGCCAGTAGTATAGCTGGGGCCGGGGAGACCCAGTACTTC. Protein sequence: CASSIAGAGETQYF.

The V and J genes are TRBV5-4 and TRBJ2-5, with 7 bases fitting TRBD1. The CDR3 is 17 residues long. Trimming at V came to 3 bases and at J to 1 base, leaving 12 bases not matched to a gene. Germline CDR1 SGHNT, CDR2 YYREEE (reference sequence). The CDR3 DNA sequence: TGTGCCAGCAGCTGGGTGGGGGACAGCCCCTTCCAAGAGACCCAGTACTTC. The encoded protein is CASSWVGDSPFQETQYF.

The rearrangement joins TRBV11-2 to TRBJ2-7; 13 bases agree with TRBD2. The germline V gene encodes CDR1 SGHAT and CDR2 FQNNGV. This CDR3 has 16 amino acids. V was pared by 6 bases and J by 1 base, with 6 bases of the junction left unmatched. In DNA, the CDR3 is TGTGCCAGCAGAAAACCGGGACTAGCGGGATCCTACGAGCAGTACTTC. As protein: CASRKPGLAGSYEQYF. Supplemented by reference TRBV11-2 and TRBJ2-7, the full variable domain reads EAGVAQSPRYKIIEKRQSVAFWCNPISGHATLYWYQQILGQGPKLLIQFQNNGVVDDSQLPKDRFSAERLKGVDSTLKIQPAKLEDSAVYLCASRKPGLAGSYEQYFGPGTRLTVT.

V gene TRBV9 combines with J gene TRBJ2-1; TRBD2 is a possible D gene (5 bases). V lost 4 bases to trimming and J lost 8 bases, with 19 bases between them. This CDR3 has 15 residues. Germline lookup yields CDR1 SGDLS and CDR2 YYNGEE. The CDR3, as DNA: TGTGCCAGCAGCAAGGACTCCCCTTCATACCATGAGCAGTTCTTC. Encoded protein: CASSKDSPSYHEQFF. Combining the CDR3 with reference TRBV9 and TRBJ2-1 gives the whole variable domain DSGVTQTPKHLITATGQRVTLRCSPRSGDLSVYWYQQSLDQGLQFLIQYYNGEERAKGNILERFSAQQFPDLHSELNLSSLELGDSALYFCASSKDSPSYHEQFFGPGTRLTVL.

This chain links TRBV4-1 with TRBJ2-2; 9 bases align to TRBD1. CDR3 size: 18 residues. With V trimmed by 4 bases and J by 3 bases, 12 bases remained unmatched. Looked up from germline, CDR1 is MGHRA and CDR2 is YSYEKL. CDR3 protein: CASSPSPGTGWDTGELFF. Here the CDR3 DNA reads TGCGCCAGCAGCCCCAGTCCCGGGACAGGGTGGGACACCGGGGAGCTGTTTTTT.

V and J are TRBV11-3 and TRBJ2-7, with TRBD1 identical over 12 bases. The germline gives CDR1 SGHNT, CDR2 YENEEA. J was trimmed by 6 bases and V by 7 bases; bases with no gene match: 4. The CDR3 loop spans 13 amino acids. DNA for the CDR3: TGTGCCAGCAAGGGACAGGGGGCGAGCGAGCAGTACTTC. This codes for CASKGQGASEQYF.

This sequence joins TRBV27 and TRBJ2-3; no clear D. CDR1 MNHEY and CDR2 SMNVEV come from the germline V gene (reference sequence). CDR3 length: 14 amino acids. The germline V and J ends were trimmed by 1 base and 1 base, with 6 bases remaining between them. The CDR3 sequence is CASSLWLGTDTQYF. In DNA, the CDR3 is TGTGCCAGCAGTTTATGGCTAGGCACAGATACGCAGTATTTT.

This rearrangement joins TRBV7-9 to TRBJ1-1, with D possibly being TRBD1 (6 bases). The CDR3 consists of 15 residues. Germline V gene lookup returns CDR1 SEHNR and CDR2 FQNEAQ (reference sequence). The ends were cut back, 5 bases at V and 5 bases at J, with 18 bases in the middle. The CDR3 DNA reads as TGTGCCAGCAGCCACCCGACAGGAAATATAACTGAAGCTTTCTTT. It yields the protein CASSHPTGNITEAFF.

The genes are TRBV6-1 and TRBJ1-1; D is undetermined. The CDR3 spans 13 residues. Germline V gene lookup returns CDR1 MNHNS and CDR2 SASEGT. V lost 6 bases and J 6 bases, leaving 14 bases between the germline ends. The DNA for the CDR3 is TGTGCCAGCAGCGGCGGACTGTCTCCTGAAGCTTTCTTT. Its protein is CASSGGLSPEAFF.

This clone occurred a few times. This chain uses TRBV6-5 with TRBJ1-6; 8 bases map to TRBD1. Germline V gives CDR1 MNHEY, CDR2 SVGAGI. The J segment lost 11 bases and the V segment lost 0 bases, leaving 6 bases of the junction unmatched. The length of the CDR3 is 15 residues. Here the CDR3 DNA reads TGTGCCAGCAGTTACTCGACGACAGGGGAGACACCCCTCCACTTT. It is translated as CASSYSTTGETPLHF.

V usage is TRBV5-4 and J usage is TRBJ2-1, with 8 positions matching TRBD1. V lost 1 base to trimming and J lost 8 bases; unmatched junction nucleotides: 8. This CDR3 is 15 amino acids long. CDR1 SGHNT and CDR2 YYREEE come from the germline V gene (reference sequence). The CDR3 DNA reads as TGTGCCAGCAGCTTGACCGGGACAGGTTACCATGAGCAGTTCTTC. Its protein is CASSLTGTGYHEQFF.

The J gene is TRBJ2-7, the V gene TRBV5-4; the match to TRBD2 covers 9 bases. V lost 0 bases to trimming and J lost 2 bases; unmatched junction nucleotides: 6. The CDR3 has 16 residues. Germline CDR1 reads SGHNT; CDR2 reads YYREEE (reference sequence). CDR3 amino acids: CASSLEDSGGPYEQYF. The CDR3 bases are TGTGCCAGCAGCTTGGAGGATAGCGGGGGCCCCTACGAGCAGTACTTC. The entire variable domain, with the rest obtained from reference TRBV5-4 and TRBJ2-7, is as follows: ETGVTQSPTHLIKTRGQQVTLRCSSQSGHNTVSWYQQALGQGPQFIFQYYREEENGRGNFPPRFSGLQFPNYSSELNVNALELDDSALYLCASSLEDSGGPYEQYFGPGTRLTVT.

The J gene is TRBJ1-1, the V gene TRBV25-1; D possibly corresponds to TRBD1 (5 bases). V lost 3 bases and J lost 6, with 23 bases in between. Germline CDR1 is MGHDK and CDR2 is SYGVNS. This CDR3 is built from 17 residues. The CDR3 region has the DNA TGTGCCAGCAGTGAGGGGGGGGAGATCACCGGGCTAGCTGAAGCTTTCTTT. Translation gives CASSEGGEITGLAEAFF.

CDR3 sequence (DNA): TGTGCCATCAGGACCACCAGCGGGGGGAACACCGGGGAGCTGTTTTTT. Encoded protein: CAIRTTSGGNTGELFF. The chain carries TRBV10-3 and TRBJ2-2; 8 bases match TRBD2. The CDR3 runs to 16 residues. Germline V gives CDR1 ENHRY, CDR2 SYGVKD. The V gene end was trimmed by 6 bases and the J gene end by 1 base; junction bases not matched to a gene: 7.

The genes are TRBV5-1 and TRBJ1-1; D remains unclear. Trimming stripped 5 bases from V and 2 bases from J, with 16 bases between. The germline CDR1 and CDR2 sequences are SGHRS and YFSETQ. The CDR3 loop spans 15 amino acids. In nucleotides, the CDR3 is TGCGCCAGCAGAGGACTCCCGGACGGAAACACTGAAGCTTTCTTT. It yields the protein CASRGLPDGNTEAFF.

The chain carries TRBV4-3 and TRBJ2-5; 8 nucleotides line up with TRBD2. From germline, CDR1 is LGHNA and CDR2 YSLEER. This CDR3 is built from 18 residues. Trimming at V came to 1 base and at J to 4 bases, leaving 14 bases not matched to a gene. The CDR3 coding sequence is TGCGCCAGCAGCCAAGGCCCCCCGGGACGGGGGGGCCGAGAGACCCAGTACTTC. Protein product: CASSQGPPGRGGRETQYF.